Described below is a single T cell receptor (beta chain) sequence and its context. The data stem from a study of blood T cell repertoires in COVID-19. About the study: Samples representing acute and convalescent COVID-19 were sourced from the United States, Italy and Spain. Sample material is recorded as cDNA or gDNA derived from T cells, B-cell-depleted T cells, or PBMCs.

The authors' processing: Amplification of reference gene primers provided the estimated nucleated cell counts. Assay used: immunoSEQ multiplex PCR; TCRdb lists only in-frame clones, some missing. V and J calls and clone size are those listed in that table; D and trimming were worked out from the DNA. The table has under 300,000 clones, approximately 85% seen once; the top ten hold under 4.5%. Trimming pared 5 bases from V and 9 bases from J, leaving 17 bases between. The CDR3 consists of 14 residues. The germline V gene encodes CDR1 MNHEY and CDR2 SVGAGI. The genes are TRBV6-5 and TRBJ1-5; D possibly corresponds to TRBD1 (5 bases). This receptor was taken from a man aged 50-60 years with acute or convalescent COVID-19. Sequencing input: peripheral blood. The CDR3 spells CASSPGTGTGPQHF. CDR3 nucleotide sequence: TGTGCCAGCAGTCCCGGGACTGGGACCGGGCCCCAGCATTTT.